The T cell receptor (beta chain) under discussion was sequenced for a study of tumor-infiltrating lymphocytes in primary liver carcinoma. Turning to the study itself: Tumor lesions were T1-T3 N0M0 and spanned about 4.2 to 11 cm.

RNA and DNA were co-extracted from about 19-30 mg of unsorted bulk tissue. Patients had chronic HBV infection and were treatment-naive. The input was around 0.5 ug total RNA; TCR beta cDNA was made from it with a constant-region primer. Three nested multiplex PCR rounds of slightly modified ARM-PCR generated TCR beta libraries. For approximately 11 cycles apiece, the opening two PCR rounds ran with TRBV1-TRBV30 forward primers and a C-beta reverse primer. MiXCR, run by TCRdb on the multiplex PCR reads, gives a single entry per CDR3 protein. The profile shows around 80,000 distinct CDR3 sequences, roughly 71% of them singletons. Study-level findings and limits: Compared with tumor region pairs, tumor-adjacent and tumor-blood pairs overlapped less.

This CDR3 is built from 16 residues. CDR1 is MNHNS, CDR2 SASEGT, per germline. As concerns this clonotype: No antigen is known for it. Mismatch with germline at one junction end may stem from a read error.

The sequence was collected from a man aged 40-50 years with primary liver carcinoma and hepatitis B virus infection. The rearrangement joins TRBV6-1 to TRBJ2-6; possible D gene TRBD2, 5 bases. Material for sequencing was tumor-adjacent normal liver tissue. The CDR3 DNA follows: TGCGCCAGCAGTCCGGAGGATGGCTTTGGGGCCAACGTCCTGACTTTC. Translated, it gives CASSPEDGFGANVLTF.